This T cell receptor (beta chain) was sequenced in a study of blood T cell repertoires in COVID-19. In its sample, this clone was seen once. Germline values: CDR1 MDHEN, CDR2 SYDVKM. V was pared by 3 bases and J by 9 bases, with 14 bases between. The length of the CDR3 is 13 residues. TCRdb's table, derived via immunoSEQ multiplex PCR, lists solely in-frame clones and lacks some. The sample includes roughly 150,000 clones, approximately 86% of them seen just once. The sequence was obtained from a woman of 80 years or more with COVID-19, enrolled during active disease. The rearrangement links TRBV28 to TRBJ1-2; TRBD1 is a possible D gene (5 bases). Sequencing was performed on peripheral blood. CDR3 in amino acids: CASSLPPGRRYTF. The CDR3 DNA sequence: TGTGCCAGCAGTTTGCCCCCAGGGAGGCGCTACACCTTC.